This T cell receptor (beta chain) derives from a study of blood T cells in healthy people across ages (dated by TCRdb to the mid-2010s). As for the study more broadly: In model experiments, template switching captured about one uniquely barcoded TCR beta cDNA molecule for every two T cells. The study measured age-related changes in TCR beta repertoire diversity using deep sequencing normalized with unique cDNA molecular identifiers. The donors were divided into four age groups: young (average approximately 17 years), middle-aged (approximately 39), aged (62) and long-lived (more than 75). Donors of different ages were randomly distributed across sequencing lanes to avoid experimental bias. For two donors (one aged 18 to 30 and one aged 80 or older), the study analyzed two additional independent replicas of 1 million unique cDNA reads from the same blood draw.

Study-wide findings and limitations: Compared with the aged group, the long-lived group had more naive CD4+ T cells, fewer expanded clones and increased TCR diversity, suggesting age selection. Since profiling was done on bulk unsorted PBMCs, naive and antigen-experienced compartments could not be conclusively compared. A strong correlation was found between observed TCR beta diversity and the percentage of naive T cells measured by flow cytometry. Observed TCR beta diversity per million T cells fell roughly linearly with age, and a significant reduction was already apparent by age around 36. Estimates of total diversity from one million sequenced T cells were regarded as lower bounds and underestimates. The CMV infection status of donors was not known, potentially confounding age-related changes in expanded clonotypes.

The CDR3 contains 14 residues, cysteine and phenylalanine counted. Of the read, only the CDR3 DNA is kept; its 42 bases are in frame from base 1. Looking up the germline V gene yields CDR1 MNHEY and CDR2 SVGAGI. Cut back by 4 bases and 4 bases, the V and J ends lie 13 bases apart. Library creation used 5' RACE. Sequencing was performed on an Illumina HiSeq 2500. A second PCR of about 6 to 11 cycles was performed with a sample-barcoded 5' primer and a J-beta primer mix. A unique molecular identifier was introduced onto each TCR beta cDNA molecule by a template-switch 5' adaptor carrying 12 random nucleotides. Each sample yielded at least 2.5 million CDR3-containing paired-end reads. All of the RNA was converted into first-strand cDNA using the Mint cDNA synthesis kit, with a TRBC-specific oligonucleotide serving as the primer. All cDNA was treated with uracil-DNA glycosylase and then went through a first 18-cycle PCR with the universal primers M1SS and BC2_uni_R. Concerning the study's data processing: Each sample was normalized by randomly selecting 1 million high-quality reads, each carrying a distinct molecular identifier. Reads sharing molecular identifiers were discarded rather than binned into consensus sequences. MiTCR, run with a Q25 quality threshold and the strictest error-elimination algorithm, handled CDR3 identification, clonotype clustering and error correction. A nonparametric unseen species model using Euler transformation provided a lower-bound estimate of total TCR beta diversity. TCRdb trimmed the raw reads at Q25, called clones with MiXCR and kept productive beta chains. Rows matching on CDR3 protein sequence are summarized as one entry with the most common DNA and genes. TCRdb's processing, not the authors', yielded these V and J calls. The table for this sample lists 1.4 million or so distinct CDR3 sequences; approximately 43% of them were counted only once. The ten largest clones represent approximately 4% of the sample.

This clonotype was detected only a few times. Its antigen is currently not known. No qualities accompany the bases; no much larger clone lies one base away. The roughly 37 donors, aged roughly 6 to 90 years, were systemically healthy Caucasian individuals from Russia. Around 10 milliliters of peripheral blood were collected from each donor into EDTA-treated Vacutainer tubes. Ficoll-Paque density-gradient centrifugation was used to isolate PBMCs, with at least 6.5 million per sample. Total RNA, at least 6 micrograms per sample, was extracted from PBMCs with Trizol reagent. For every donor, flow cytometry on a PBMC aliquot measured the percentage of naive CD45RAhigh/CD27high T cells.

The sequence links TRBV6-5 to TRBJ2-5; there is no confident call for the D gene. This TCR derives from a woman aged 18-29 years in good health. Sequencing used blood. Here is the DNA: TGTGCCAGCAGTTCCAACCCTCGCCGAGAGACCCAGTACTTC. The translation is CASSSNPRRETQYF.